Listed below are T cell receptor beta chains from one sample, sequenced in a study of OX40 agonist ivuxolimab in advanced cancers. TCRdb keeps only in-frame clones here, not all; method: immunoSEQ multiplex PCR. The sample includes more than 80,000 clones, about 90% of them seen just once. Specimen: CD4+ or CD8+ T cells sorted from blood, collected in a trial of the OX40 agonist ivuxolimab. These TCRs come from an adult with an advanced solid tumor such as melanoma, head and neck, liver or kidney cancer. Each CDR3 is given with its conserved first and last residue. A D gene is named only where the DNA matches it firmly. Clone size appears in some rows only: once, few, many, or a class for an expanded clone.

d_call: TRBD2; clone_size: -; v_call: TRBV28; j_call: TRBJ2-2; cdr3_nt: TGTGCCAGCAGTCCCCCGGGACTAGCGGGAGGGCCGGGCACCGGGGAGCTGTTTTTT; cdr3_aa: CASSPPGLAGGPGTGELFF
d_call: -; clone_size: -; v_call: TRBV28; j_call: TRBJ2-1; cdr3_nt: TGTGCCAGCAGAGGGGCCTTACCAGTACACAATGAGCAGTTCTTC; cdr3_aa: CASRGALPVHNEQFF
d_call: -; clone_size: -; v_call: TRBV10-3; j_call: TRBJ2-3; cdr3_nt: TGTGCCATCAATAAAGAGACAGAAATAAATACGCAGTATTTT; cdr3_aa: CAINKETEINTQYF
d_call: TRBD1; clone_size: -; v_call: TRBV5-1; j_call: TRBJ1-1; cdr3_nt: TGCGCCAGCAGCTCACAGGGGAGGAACACTGAAGCTTTCTTT; cdr3_aa: CASSSQGRNTEAFF
d_call: -; clone_size: -; v_call: TRBV27; j_call: TRBJ2-1; cdr3_nt: TGTGCCAGCAGTTTATCCCGGCGCTCCTACAATGAGCAGTTCTTC; cdr3_aa: CASSLSRRSYNEQFF
d_call: TRBD1; clone_size: -; v_call: TRBV25-1; j_call: TRBJ2-7; cdr3_nt: TGTGCCAGCAGCCCAGGGGGCGAGCAGTACTTC; cdr3_aa: CASSPGGEQYF
d_call: -; clone_size: -; v_call: TRBV10-3; j_call: TRBJ2-1; cdr3_nt: TGTGCCATCAGTGAGTCGCCGGGCCGGGGAGACAATGAGCAGTTCTTC; cdr3_aa: CAISESPGRGDNEQFF
d_call: -; clone_size: -; v_call: TRBV7-6; j_call: TRBJ2-7; cdr3_nt: TGTGCCAGCAGCTTAGAGGACGCCTACGAGCAGTACTTC; cdr3_aa: CASSLEDAYEQYF
d_call: -; clone_size: once; v_call: TRBV7-2; j_call: TRBJ1-2; cdr3_nt: TGTGCCAGCAGCTTAGGGCCCGAGTTTGGGGATAGCTATGGCTACACCTTC; cdr3_aa: CASSLGPEFGDSYGYTF
d_call: -; clone_size: -; v_call: TRBV5-4; j_call: TRBJ1-1; cdr3_nt: TGTGCCAGCAGCCGGGGTGGGGGCTCCACTGAAGCTTTCTTT; cdr3_aa: CASSRGGGSTEAFF
d_call: -; clone_size: -; v_call: TRBV5-1; j_call: TRBJ2-1; cdr3_nt: TGCGCCAGCAGTGACCAGGGAGGCTCCTACAATGAGCAGTTCTTC; cdr3_aa: CASSDQGGSYNEQFF
d_call: TRBD1; clone_size: -; v_call: TRBV2; j_call: TRBJ1-2; cdr3_nt: TGTGCCAGCAGTGATCCCAAGGACAGGGTCTATGGCTACACCTTC; cdr3_aa: CASSDPKDRVYGYTF
d_call: -; clone_size: -; v_call: TRBV30; j_call: TRBJ2-7; cdr3_nt: TGTGCCTGGAGTGTACTGGAGGGAGGCGAGCAGTACTTC; cdr3_aa: CAWSVLEGGEQYF
d_call: -; clone_size: -; v_call: TRBV28; j_call: TRBJ2-1; cdr3_nt: TGTGCCAGCAGGAAATGGGGGCCACAGTTCTTC; cdr3_aa: CASRKWGPQFF
d_call: -; clone_size: -; v_call: TRBV6-6; j_call: TRBJ2-1; cdr3_nt: TGTGCCAGCAGTTACAAGTTAGCCCAGCAGTTCTTC; cdr3_aa: CASSYKLAQQFF
d_call: -; clone_size: -; v_call: TRBV6-6; j_call: TRBJ1-5; cdr3_nt: TGTGCCAGCAGTTCACAGGAGAATCAGCCCCAGCATTTT; cdr3_aa: CASSSQENQPQHF
d_call: -; clone_size: once; v_call: TRBV5-1; j_call: TRBJ2-4; cdr3_nt: TGCGCCAGCAGCCCTCTAAGCGGAGAAAACATTCAGTACTTC; cdr3_aa: CASSPLSGENIQYF
d_call: -; clone_size: -; v_call: TRBV28; j_call: TRBJ2-7; cdr3_nt: TGTGCCAGCAGCCCGGGGACTCTTCACGAGCAGTACTTC; cdr3_aa: CASSPGTLHEQYF
d_call: -; clone_size: -; v_call: TRBV18; j_call: TRBJ2-3; cdr3_nt: TGTGCCAGCTCACCCCGGATAGGGGGAGGAGATACAGATACGCAGTATTTT; cdr3_aa: CASSPRIGGGDTDTQYF
d_call: TRBD1; clone_size: -; v_call: TRBV29-1; j_call: TRBJ2-1; cdr3_nt: TGCAGCGTGGAGAGGACAGGGTACAATGAGCAGTTCTTC; cdr3_aa: CSVERTGYNEQFF
d_call: -; clone_size: -; v_call: TRBV5-1; j_call: TRBJ2-7; cdr3_nt: TGCGCCAGCAGCTACAGCTCCTACGAGCAGTACTTC; cdr3_aa: CASSYSSYEQYF
d_call: -; clone_size: -; v_call: TRBV7-2; j_call: TRBJ2-1; cdr3_nt: TGTGCCAGCAGCTTAAGGACCAACCGAGAATACAATGAGCAGTTCTTC; cdr3_aa: CASSLRTNREYNEQFF
d_call: -; clone_size: -; v_call: TRBV28; j_call: TRBJ2-6; cdr3_nt: TGTGCCAGCATGGGCCCTGGGGCCAACGTCCTGACTTTC; cdr3_aa: CASMGPGANVLTF
d_call: -; clone_size: once; v_call: TRBV28; j_call: TRBJ1-2; cdr3_nt: TGTGCCAGCAGGCTATCGGGGGAGTGGGGCTACACCTTC; cdr3_aa: CASRLSGEWGYTF
d_call: -; clone_size: -; v_call: TRBV9; j_call: TRBJ2-5; cdr3_nt: TGTGCCAGCAGCGTAGCTGGCAGGGGTCCCGAGACCCAGTACTTC; cdr3_aa: CASSVAGRGPETQYF
d_call: -; clone_size: -; v_call: TRBV5-1; j_call: TRBJ2-3; cdr3_nt: TGCGCCAGCAGCTGGGCGGAGTACACAGATACGCAGTATTTT; cdr3_aa: CASSWAEYTDTQYF
d_call: -; clone_size: -; v_call: TRBV5-4; j_call: TRBJ2-2; cdr3_nt: TGTGCCAGCACCTCGGGCCTCAACACCGGGGAGCTGTTTTTT; cdr3_aa: CASTSGLNTGELFF
d_call: TRBD2; clone_size: -; v_call: TRBV4-2; j_call: TRBJ2-7; cdr3_nt: TGTGCCAGCAGCCAAGATACAGCGGGAAACTACGAGCAGTACTTC; cdr3_aa: CASSQDTAGNYEQYF
d_call: -; clone_size: -; v_call: TRBV28; j_call: TRBJ1-5; cdr3_nt: TGTGCCAGCAGTTTTAGGGGCGCGAGGTCTAGCAATCAGCCCCAGCATTTT; cdr3_aa: CASSFRGARSSNQPQHF
d_call: TRBD2; clone_size: -; v_call: TRBV18; j_call: TRBJ2-7; cdr3_nt: TGTGCCAGCTCACCAGGCGGACTAGCGGGAAGATACGAGCAGTACTTC; cdr3_aa: CASSPGGLAGRYEQYF
d_call: TRBD2; clone_size: -; v_call: TRBV2; j_call: TRBJ2-4; cdr3_nt: TGTGCCAGCAGTGATTGGCTAGCGGGAGGGAAAAACATTCAGTACTTC; cdr3_aa: CASSDWLAGGKNIQYF
d_call: -; clone_size: -; v_call: TRBV10-3; j_call: TRBJ2-7; cdr3_nt: TGTGCCATCAGTGAGGGACCGTACTACGAGCAGTACTTC; cdr3_aa: CAISEGPYYEQYF
d_call: TRBD2; clone_size: -; v_call: TRBV9; j_call: TRBJ2-2; cdr3_nt: TGTGCCAGCAGCGTAGTATCAGCGGGAGGCTCCGGGGAGCTGTTTTTT; cdr3_aa: CASSVVSAGGSGELFF
d_call: TRBD2; clone_size: -; v_call: TRBV7-2; j_call: TRBJ2-2; cdr3_nt: TGTGCCAGCAGCTTAGGATGGGGAGGGAGGGCCACCGGGGAGCTGTTTTTT; cdr3_aa: CASSLGWGGRATGELFF
d_call: TRBD2; clone_size: -; v_call: TRBV4-3; j_call: TRBJ2-3; cdr3_nt: TGCGCCAGCAGCCAAAGGCTAGCGGGAGTAAACACAGATACGCAGTATTTT; cdr3_aa: CASSQRLAGVNTDTQYF
d_call: -; clone_size: -; v_call: TRBV4-2; j_call: TRBJ2-2; cdr3_nt: TGTGCCAGCAGCCAAGGGAGAGGCGGGGAGCTGTTTTTT; cdr3_aa: CASSQGRGGELFF
d_call: -; clone_size: -; v_call: TRBV25-1; j_call: TRBJ2-2; cdr3_nt: TGTGCCAGCAGTGAGGCCGGGCCAAACACCGGGGAGCTGTTTTTT; cdr3_aa: CASSEAGPNTGELFF
d_call: -; clone_size: -; v_call: TRBV6-1; j_call: TRBJ1-5; cdr3_nt: TGTGCCAGCAGAGTCGACGGCTATAGCAATCAGCCCCAGCATTTT; cdr3_aa: CASRVDGYSNQPQHF
d_call: -; clone_size: -; v_call: TRBV28; j_call: TRBJ2-4; cdr3_nt: TGTGCCAGCAATTTTGGGAACAAAAACATTCAGTACTTC; cdr3_aa: CASNFGNKNIQYF